This is a list of T cell receptor beta chains from one sample in a study of STAT3 mutations in large granular lymphocyte leukemia. Assay: immunoSEQ multiplex PCR; the TCRdb copy retains only in-frame clones and omits some. The sample lists 20,000 or so clones; about nine tenths were seen once. Specimen: peripheral blood mononuclear cells. Every receptor here comes from a man in his fifties or sixties with T-cell large granular lymphocyte leukemia. Some clones in this sample may be carry-over from other donors' samples. The CDR3 runs from the conserved cysteine through the conserved F or W. A D gene is named only where the DNA matches it firmly. Rows give clone size only sometimes, using once, few, many, or a class for an expanded clone.

J gene: TRBJ1-1
clone size: once
V gene: TRBV9
D gene: -
CDR3 protein: CASSVAGGRDTEAFF
CDR3 DNA: TGTGCCAGCAGCGTAGCTGGTGGGCGAGATACTGAAGCTTTCTTT

J gene: TRBJ1-6
clone size: -
V gene: TRBV2
D gene: TRBD1
CDR3 protein: CASSTGGGSPLHF
CDR3 DNA: TGTGCCAGCAGTACAGGGGGAGGTTCACCCCTCCACTTT

J gene: TRBJ2-3
clone size: -
V gene: TRBV5-8
D gene: TRBD1
CDR3 protein: CASSLRQGSDTQYF
CDR3 DNA: TGTGCCAGCAGTCTAAGACAGGGGTCAGATACGCAGTATTTT

J gene: TRBJ2-7
clone size: few
V gene: TRBV6-1
D gene: TRBD2
CDR3 protein: CASSGFRGRVVYEQYF
CDR3 DNA: TGTGCCAGCAGTGGTTTCCGCGGGAGGGTTGTCTACGAGCAGTACTTC

J gene: TRBJ1-1
clone size: -
V gene: TRBV27
D gene: -
CDR3 protein: CASSLLGGVNTEAFF
CDR3 DNA: TGTGCCAGCAGTTTACTGGGCGGCGTGAACACTGAAGCTTTCTTT

J gene: TRBJ1-2
clone size: -
V gene: TRBV6-5
D gene: -
CDR3 protein: CASSQQGISYGYTF
CDR3 DNA: TGTGCCAGCAGCCAACAGGGAATTTCCTATGGCTACACCTTC

J gene: TRBJ1-2
clone size: -
V gene: TRBV12-5
D gene: TRBD1
CDR3 protein: CASGSYRGRAGGYTF
CDR3 DNA: TGTGCTAGTGGTTCGTACAGGGGGAGGGCCGGTGGCTACACCTTC

J gene: TRBJ2-1
clone size: -
V gene: TRBV5-1
D gene: -
CDR3 protein: CASSFRASGDEQFF
CDR3 DNA: TGCGCCAGCAGCTTCCGGGCCTCGGGGGATGAGCAGTTCTTC

J gene: TRBJ2-2
clone size: -
V gene: TRBV18
D gene: -
CDR3 protein: CASSPSGKGVTGELFF
CDR3 DNA: TGTGCCAGCTCACCATCGGGGAAAGGGGTCACCGGGGAGCTGTTTTTT

J gene: TRBJ2-7
clone size: -
V gene: TRBV2
D gene: TRBD1
CDR3 protein: CASSEGGDRTYEQYF
CDR3 DNA: TGTGCCAGCAGTGAAGGAGGGGACAGGACATACGAGCAGTACTTC

J gene: TRBJ2-3
clone size: -
V gene: TRBV5-1
D gene: -
CDR3 protein: CASSRDSTDTQYF
CDR3 DNA: TGCGCCAGCAGTCGGGACAGCACAGATACGCAGTATTTT

J gene: TRBJ2-5
clone size: -
V gene: TRBV20-1
D gene: -
CDR3 protein: CSATDQETQYF
CDR3 DNA: TGCAGTGCAACGGACCAAGAGACCCAGTACTTC

J gene: TRBJ2-2
clone size: -
V gene: TRBV7-2
D gene: -
CDR3 protein: CASSLAKSGELFF
CDR3 DNA: TGTGCCAGCAGCTTAGCGAAATCCGGGGAGCTGTTTTTT

J gene: TRBJ2-3
clone size: -
V gene: TRBV7-9
D gene: TRBD1
CDR3 protein: CASSEQGAMITDTQYF
CDR3 DNA: TGTGCCAGCAGCGAACAGGGGGCGATGATTACAGATACGCAGTATTTT